This TCR beta chain came from a study of cytomegalovirus exposure and HLA in healthy donors. Trimming took off 0 bases at V and 4 bases at J, with 19 bases between the two ends. Germline CDR1 and CDR2: LNHDA and SQIVND (reference sequence). The CDR3 runs 17 residues. The study ran its PCR with 60 Vbeta and 13 Jbeta primers. Measured with immunoSEQ multiplex PCR; TCRdb has only the in-frame clones, and not every one. The table lists 200,000 to 250,000 clones, around 80% of them singletons, with about 1.5% in the top ten. Specimen: PBMCs. The clonotype was recovered from a man aged 50 to 60 in good health and CMV-seronegative. This chain joins TRBV19 and TRBJ2-7; D is perhaps TRBD1 (5 bases). This chain's CDR3 is CASSIDNWSGKGYEQYF. The CDR3, as DNA: TGTGCCAGTAGTATAGATAATTGGTCAGGGAAGGGGTACGAGCAGTACTTC.